The sequence of this TCR beta chain was determined in a study of blood T cell repertoires in COVID-19. Study-level background: The study drew acute and convalescent COVID-19 samples from the United States, Italy and Spain. PBMCs, B-cell-depleted T cells, or T cells were the source of the cDNA or gDNA that made up the material.

V was cut by 2 bases and J by 0 bases, with 8 bases left in between. The germline CDR1 and CDR2 sequences are MNHEY and SVGAGI. The CDR3 loop spans 14 amino acids. Original methodology: Estimation of nucleated cell counts was performed using reference gene primer amplification. TCRdb's table, derived via immunoSEQ multiplex PCR, lists solely in-frame clones and lacks some. The D gene and trimming were derived from the DNA, and the V and J assignments and clone size from that table. The sample has about 160,000 clones; approximately 88% are singletons. This clone was detected once. The source of this sequence is a man in his 60s with acute or convalescent COVID-19. This chain uses TRBV6-5 with TRBJ2-7, with a weak D call TRBD2 (5 bases). Sequencing was done on a sample of peripheral blood. The CDR3 DNA follows: TGTGCCAGCAGTTACAGGGAGAGCTCCTACGAGCAGTACTTC. It is translated as CASSYRESSYEQYF.